The 26 T cell receptor beta chains reported below all come from one sample, sequenced in a study of T cell repertoires in cytomegalovirus infection. These receptors have no known antigen. TCRdb redid the calling of the reads with MiXCR, one entry per CDR3 protein. The sample includes tens of thousands of distinct CDR3 sequences, roughly 20% of them seen just once. Sequencing was performed on CD8+ T cells from cultured PBMCs, taken from culture after CMV antigen stimulation. The receptors come from a human donor in good health (CMV status not recorded). Some clones in this sample may be carry-over from other donors' samples.

The chain links TRBV6-2 or TRBV6-3 to TRBJ2-5; the D call may be TRBD1 or TRBD2 (5 bases each). CDR1 is MNHEY, CDR2 SVGEGT, per germline. V was pared by 6 bases and J by 5 bases, with 22 bases between. CDR3 size: 16 residues. The CDR3 region is CASSSVDPGPQETQYF. CDR3 nucleotides: TGTGCCAGCAGCTCGGTCGACCCGGGACCGCAGGAGACCCAGTACTTC.

The chain has TRBV27 and TRBJ2-1; D is unclear. Germline V gives CDR1 MNHEY, CDR2 SMNVEV (reference sequence). The CDR3 runs 13 residues. V gave up 5 bases and J gave up 6 bases, with 11 bases separating them. CDR3 loop: CASSISPINEQFF. The CDR3 coding sequence is TGTGCCAGCAGTATCAGCCCTATCAATGAGCAGTTCTTC.

This clonotype was found many times. This chain links TRBV6-1 with TRBJ1-1; D uncertain. From germline, CDR1 is MNHNS and CDR2 SASEGT. There are 11 residues in the CDR3. V was trimmed by 8 bases and J by 5 bases, leaving 9 bases between them. The CDR3 loop is CASGVGTEAFF. The CDR3 DNA is TGTGCCAGCGGGGTCGGGACTGAAGCTTTCTTT.

This clonotype was detected a few times. The chain uses TRBV7-8 and TRBJ2-7, with TRBD1 identical over 8 bases. Germline V gene data show CDR1 as SGHVS and CDR2 as FQNEAQ. Trimming took 4 bases from V and 6 from J; bases not matched to a gene: 5. This CDR3 has 13 residues. The CDR3 nucleotides read TGTGCCAGCAGCTCCGGGACAGGTCTCGAGCAGTACTTC. Encoded protein: CASSSGTGLEQYF.

This clonotype was seen a handful of times. The chain combines TRBV7-2 with TRBJ2-5; D might be TRBD1 (6 bases). Trimming removed 5 bases at V and 0 bases at J, with 13 bases between. The CDR3 has 15 amino acids. Germline V lookup: CDR1 SGHTA, CDR2 FQGNSA. The CDR3 spells CASSPRTDDQETQYF. The CDR3 nucleotides are TGTGCCAGCAGCCCCCGGACAGATGACCAAGAGACCCAGTACTTC.

This clonotype was picked up a small number of times. The rearrangement uses TRBV7-2 and TRBJ2-3; tentatively, D is TRBD2 (6 bases). Germline V gives CDR1 SGHTA, CDR2 FQGNSA. The CDR3 runs to 16 residues. V lost 5 bases, J lost 2 bases, and 17 bases lay in between. CDR3 sequence reads: CASSLYTSSLTDTQYF. The CDR3 bases are TGTGCCAGCAGCCTCTATACTAGCAGCCTCACAGATACGCAGTATTTT.

This rearrangement joins TRBV7-9 to TRBJ2-4, with 9 bases lining up with TRBD1. CDR3 length: 15 residues. Losses at the gene ends were 1 base for V and 13 bases for J; bases not matched to a gene: 11. From germline, CDR1 is SEHNR and CDR2 FQNEAQ (reference sequence). In DNA, the CDR3 is TGTGCCAGCAGCTTAGATGGGACAGGGATGAACAGGCAGTACTTC. Translation gives CASSLDGTGMNRQYF.

The sample holds a few counts of this clonotype. The V and J genes are TRBV12-3 or TRBV12-4 and TRBJ2-7; 7 nucleotides align to TRBD1. The CDR3 contains 13 residues. Trimming took 5 bases from V and 4 from J; bases not matched to a gene: 5. For the CDR3, the DNA is TGTGCCAGCAGTCGACAGGGAATGTACGAGCAGTACTTC. As protein: CASSRQGMYEQYF.

On this clonotype itself: A read error may account for a junction end that differs from germline. CDR3 DNA: TGTGCCGGCAGCATCGATGTTAGTTTTATTGGTCCGGGACAACGCAAACATCAGCCCCAGCATTTT. Translation gives CAGSIDVSFIGPGQRKHQPQHF. V usage is TRBV7-2 and J usage is TRBJ1-5, with a possible D match to TRBD1 (6 bases). There are 22 residues in the CDR3. Germline V gene lookup returns CDR1 SGHTA and CDR2 FQGNSA.

The V call is TRBV7-2, the J call TRBJ2-7; D unresolved. The V gene's germline CDR1 is SGHTA and CDR2 FQGNSA. V lost 4 bases and J 5 bases, leaving 12 bases between the germline ends. The CDR3 has 13 residues. The CDR3 spells CASSSQKVHEQYF. The CDR3 DNA reads as TGTGCCAGCAGCTCACAGAAGGTCCACGAGCAGTACTTC.

This clonotype was observed a few times. The chain couples TRBV7-9 to TRBJ1-1; D uncertain. Trimming pared 6 bases from V and 1 base from J, leaving 6 bases between. Germline V gene sequence: CDR1 SEHNR, CDR2 FQNEAQ (reference sequence). This CDR3 is 12 amino acids long. CDR3 region: CASSLKNTEAFF. Written as DNA, the CDR3 is TGTGCCAGCAGTTTGAAGAACACTGAAGCTTTCTTT.

The CDR3 DNA reads TGTGCCAGCAGTTTGCAGGGGCTATCCTACGAGCAGTACTTC. Translated, it gives CASSLQGLSYEQYF. This chain uses TRBV27 with TRBJ2-7; TRBD1 is a possible D gene (6 bases). Per germline, CDR1 MNHEY and CDR2 SMNVEV (reference sequence). This CDR3 has 14 residues. The ends were cut back, 3 bases at V and 1 base at J, with 10 bases in the middle.

CDR3 region: CASSSLGGAAFF. The CDR3 nucleotides are TGTGCCAGCAGCTCCCTGGGCGGGGCCGCTTTCTTT. This rearrangement joins TRBV11-1 to TRBJ1-1; weak D call: TRBD1 (5 bases). The CDR3 sequence is 12 residues long. V was trimmed by 4 bases and J by 11 bases, leaving 14 bases between them. The germline V gene has CDR1 SGHAT and CDR2 FQDESV (reference sequence).

The chain is built from TRBV7-6 and TRBJ2-5; 9 bases match TRBD2. The CDR3 sequence is 16 residues long. With 5 bases clipped from V and 4 bases from J, the junction kept 11 bases outside the gene matches. Germline lookup yields CDR1 SGHVS and CDR2 FNYEAQ. The CDR3 loop reads CASSRPRGGGPETQYF. DNA for the CDR3: TGTGCCAGCAGCCGCCCGCGGGGGGGGGGCCCAGAGACCCAGTACTTC.

CDR3 amino acids: CASSGQMNTEAFF. In DNA form, the CDR3 reads TGTGCCAGCAGTGGACAGATGAACACTGAAGCTTTCTTT. This chain connects TRBV27 to TRBJ1-1; tentative D call: TRBD1 (6 bases). The CDR3 contains 13 residues. CDR1 MNHEY and CDR2 SMNVEV come from the germline V gene (reference sequence). Trimming cost V 5 bases and J 0 bases, with 7 bases left between them.

This clonotype was picked up many times. CDR3 DNA: TGTGCCAGCAGTTTTATGGGCCCGGGACAGAACTCCTACGAGCAGTACTTC. It is translated as CASSFMGPGQNSYEQYF. The V call is TRBV28, the J call TRBJ2-7, with 7 positions matching TRBD1. The CDR3 runs 17 residues. V lost 3 bases to trimming and J lost 0 bases; unmatched junction nucleotides: 11. Germline V lookup: CDR1 MDHEN, CDR2 SYDVKM.

This sequence joins TRBV7-2 and TRBJ2-7; 10 bases align to TRBD2. The V segment lost 5 bases and the J segment 1 base; nucleotides outside the gene matches: 5. The CDR3 is made up of 15 amino acids. CDR1 SGHTA and CDR2 FQGNSA come from the germline V gene. CDR3 nucleotide sequence: TGTGCCAGCAGCCAAAGCGGGAGGGTATCCTACGAGCAGTACTTC. Its protein product is CASSQSGRVSYEQYF.

The chain employs TRBV10-3 and TRBJ2-5, with unresolved D. V dropped 2 bases and J dropped 0 bases, with 13 bases sitting between them. Germline-derived CDR1 and CDR2 are ENHRY and SYGVKD. The CDR3 has 16 amino acids. DNA of the CDR3: TGTGCCATCAGTGAGCCCTTGTCTAGGAACCAAGAGACCCAGTACTTC. It yields the protein CAISEPLSRNQETQYF.

This clonotype was seen more than once but under ten times. V and J are TRBV12-3 or TRBV12-4 and TRBJ2-6; D not resolved. This CDR3 has 18 residues. Deletions cut 3 bases from V and 4 bases from J, with 19 bases between. The CDR3 DNA reads TGTGCCAGCAGTTTTAGCCCCCCGGCCGCGACAGGGGCCAACGTCCTGACTTTC. Residues: CASSFSPPAATGANVLTF.

The gene calls are TRBV7-6 and TRBJ2-3; 8 nucleotides align to TRBD2. This CDR3 is 15 amino acids long. The trim removed 5 bases at V and 3 bases at J, leaving 7 bases unmatched. The V gene's germline CDR1 is SGHVS and CDR2 FNYEAQ. This CDR3 is CASSPGGGPTDTQYF. In nucleotides, the CDR3 is TGTGCCAGCAGCCCAGGCGGGGGGCCAACAGATACGCAGTATTTT.

The rearrangement links TRBV7-2 to TRBJ2-7; D unresolved. The CDR3 extends over 19 amino acids. Between the trimmed V and J ends, which lost 1 base and 0 bases, there was a span of 22 bases. CDR1 is SGHTA, CDR2 FQGNSA, per germline. The CDR3 region has the DNA TGTGCCAGCAGCTTAGATCGTCTCGGGTTGTCAGCTGTCTCCTACGAGCAGTACTTC. Translated, it gives CASSLDRLGLSAVSYEQYF.

The rearrangement links TRBV10-3 to TRBJ1-6, with unresolved D. The CDR3 length is 13 residues. Germline values: CDR1 ENHRY, CDR2 SYGVKD. V gave up 7 bases and J gave up 4 bases, with 8 bases separating them. CDR3 coding DNA: TGTGCCATCACGGCGGGTTATAATTCACCCCTCCACTTT. It translates to CAITAGYNSPLHF.

The chain carries TRBV28 and TRBJ2-3, with 7 bases aligning to TRBD2. Looked up from germline, CDR1 is MDHEN and CDR2 is SYDVKM. The CDR3 is 15 amino acids. V trimming: 2 bases; J trimming: 0 bases; junction bases outside the gene matches: 2. The CDR3, as DNA: TGTGCCAGCAGTTTAAGGCGGGAGAGCACAGATACGCAGTATTTT. It encodes CASSLRRESTDTQYF.

This clonotype was recorded a few times. The V gene is TRBV25-1, the J gene TRBJ2-7; a weak D match, TRBD1 (6 bases). This CDR3 spans 15 amino acids. Trimming removed 6 bases at V and 0 bases at J, with 15 bases between. Germline CDR1 reads MGHDK; CDR2 reads SYGVNS. CDR3 in DNA: TGTGCCAGCAGCAGATCAAGGGACATCTCCTACGAGCAGTACTTC. It translates to CASSRSRDISYEQYF.

This clonotype was counted only a few times. The chain couples TRBV7-3 to TRBJ2-3; D remains ambiguous. CDR1 is SGHTA, CDR2 FQGTGA, per germline. This CDR3 is 15 amino acids long. V was shortened by 3 bases and J by 2 bases, with 12 bases between the two germline ends. In nucleotides, the CDR3 is TGTGCCAGCAGCTTTGGTGTAGGAGCCACAGATACGCAGTATTTT. It specifies CASSFGVGATDTQYF.

This clonotype appeared a few times. This chain joins TRBV7-6 and TRBJ1-2, with D unclear. V lost 0 bases and J lost 13, with 12 bases in between. This CDR3 spans 12 amino acids. Looked up from germline, CDR1 is SGHVS and CDR2 is FNYEAQ. CDR3 in amino acids: CASSLANEVGTF. DNA of the CDR3: TGTGCCAGCAGCTTAGCGAACGAGGTCGGCACCTTC.